Here is one T cell receptor beta chain with its context. Germline V gives CDR1 SNHLY, CDR2 FYNNEI. The CDR3 is 15 amino acids. V was trimmed by 2 bases and J by 0 bases, leaving 5 bases between them. The assay used was immunoSEQ (version v3.0), run at survey level. Sequencing was directed toward about 35,000-50,000 T-cell genomes in each sample. TCRdb's copy holds only in-frame clones and misses some; the assay was immunoSEQ multiplex PCR. The table lists over 30,000 clones, around 90% of them singletons, with 10% to 15% in the top ten. All participants with HIV were treated in the United States. The record originates from a study of long-term antiretroviral therapy in people with HIV.

The sample was unsorted PBMCs, taken 1.1 years after starting antiretroviral therapy. V gene TRBV2 combines with J gene TRBJ2-6; D is unresolved. The source of this sequence is a man aged 18 to 30 with HIV. The CDR3 bases are TGTGCCAGCAGTGAACCTTACTCTGGGGCCAACGTCCTGACTTTC. This encodes CASSEPYSGANVLTF.